The rows below give T cell receptor beta chains drawn from one sample of a study of early T cells in non-severe SARS-CoV-2 infection. TCRdb fed the 5' RACE reads into MiXCR, producing one record per CDR3 protein. The table lists about 46,000 distinct CDR3 sequences, about 9.3% of them singletons. Sequences were obtained from whole blood. The receptors shown here come from an adult who was a healthcare worker with PCR-confirmed SARS-CoV-2 infection or an uninfected control (not recorded which). The CDR3 runs from the conserved cysteine through the conserved F or W. D genes are given only for firm matches. Some rows mark clone size as missing; the rest say once, few, many or name a class of expanded clone.

j_call v_call clone_size d_call cdr3_aa cdr3_nt
TRBJ2-1 TRBV9 NA TRBD1 CASSGQGSYNEQFF TGTGCCAGCAGCGGACAGGGGTCCTACAATGAGCAGTTCTTC
TRBJ2-4 TRBV5-1 few TRBD2 CASSLATSGKNIQYF TGCGCCAGCAGCTTGGCCACTAGCGGCAAAAACATTCAGTACTTC
TRBJ2-7 TRBV6-6 many NA CASSLLSTRSSYEQYF TGTGCCAGCAGCCTCCTTTCGACACGAAGCTCCTACGAGCAGTACTTC
TRBJ2-7 TRBV11-2 many TRBD2 CASSPRLAGLYEQYF TGTGCCAGCAGCCCCCGACTAGCGGGACTCTACGAGCAGTACTTC
TRBJ1-1 TRBV5-4 many NA CASSFGQGSGTEAFF TGTGCCAGCAGCTTTGGTCAGGGATCGGGCACTGAAGCTTTCTTT
TRBJ2-2 TRBV6-5 many NA CASSNSRDLNTGELFF TGTGCCAGCAGTAATTCCCGGGACCTTAACACCGGGGAGCTGTTTTTT
TRBJ2-1 TRBV7-9 NA TRBD2 CASNLGTSSNEQFF TGTGCCAGCAACCTCGGGACTAGTAGCAATGAGCAGTTCTTC
TRBJ1-1 TRBV28 many NA CASREGKTEAFF TGTGCCAGCAGAGAGGGGAAGACTGAAGCTTTCTTT
TRBJ2-1 TRBV24-1 many NA CATSDLWYGQFF TGTGCCACCAGTGATTTATGGTATGGGCAGTTCTTC
TRBJ1-3 TRBV7-9 NA NA CASSLVSSGNTIYF TGTGCCAGCAGCTTAGTGAGCTCTGGAAACACCATATATTTT
TRBJ1-2 TRBV18 NA NA CASSPVDRANYGYTF TGTGCCAGCTCACCGGTGGACAGAGCTAACTATGGCTACACCTTC
TRBJ2-1 TRBV7-7 many TRBD2 CASSAGTSGSVENEQFF TGTGCTAGCAGCGCCGGGACTAGCGGGAGTGTGGAAAATGAGCAGTTCTTC
TRBJ2-5 TRBV5-4 many TRBD2 CASSPGGPSNKETQYF TGTGCCAGCAGCCCGGGAGGCCCCTCCAACAAAGAGACCCAGTACTTC
TRBJ2-7 TRBV11-1 few TRBD1 CASSKTDRDYEQYF TGTGCCAGCAGCAAGACGGACAGGGATTACGAGCAGTACTTC